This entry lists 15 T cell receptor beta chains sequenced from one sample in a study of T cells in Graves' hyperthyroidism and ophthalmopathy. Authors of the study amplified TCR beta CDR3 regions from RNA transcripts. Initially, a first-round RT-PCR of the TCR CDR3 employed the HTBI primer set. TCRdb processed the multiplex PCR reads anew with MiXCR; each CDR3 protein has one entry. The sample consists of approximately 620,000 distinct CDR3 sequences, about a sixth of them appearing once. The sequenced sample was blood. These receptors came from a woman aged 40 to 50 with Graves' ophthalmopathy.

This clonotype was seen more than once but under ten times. CDR3: CASTKFSGNTIYF. CDR3 in DNA: TGTGCCAGCACAAAATTCTCTGGAAACACCATATATTTT. The chain is built from TRBV3-1 and TRBJ1-3, with D unclear. The CDR3 consists of 13 residues. Germline values: CDR1 LGHDT, CDR2 YNNKEL (reference sequence). Trimming stripped 7 bases from V and 0 bases from J, with 7 bases between.

Written as DNA, the CDR3 is TGTGCCAGCAGTTTAGTCGTGGGGACTGAAGCTTTCTTT. Protein sequence: CASSLVVGTEAFF. J is TRBJ1-1 and V is TRBV12-3 or TRBV12-4; D is undetermined. The CDR3 extends over 13 amino acids. Trimming took 1 base from V and 5 from J, leaving 8 bases between them.

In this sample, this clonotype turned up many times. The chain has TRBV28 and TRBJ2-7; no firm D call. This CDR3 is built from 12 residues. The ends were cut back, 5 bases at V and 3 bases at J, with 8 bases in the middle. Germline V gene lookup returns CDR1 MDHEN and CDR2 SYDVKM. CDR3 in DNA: TGTGCCAGCAGTCAACCGGGCTACGAGCAGTACTTC. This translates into CASSQPGYEQYF.

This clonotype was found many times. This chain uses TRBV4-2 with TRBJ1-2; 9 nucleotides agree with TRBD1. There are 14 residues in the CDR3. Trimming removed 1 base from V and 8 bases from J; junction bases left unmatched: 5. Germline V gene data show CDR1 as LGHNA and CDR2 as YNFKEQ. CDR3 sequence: CASSQVGQGYGYTF. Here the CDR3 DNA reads TGTGCCAGCAGCCAAGTGGGACAGGGTTACGGCTACACCTTC.

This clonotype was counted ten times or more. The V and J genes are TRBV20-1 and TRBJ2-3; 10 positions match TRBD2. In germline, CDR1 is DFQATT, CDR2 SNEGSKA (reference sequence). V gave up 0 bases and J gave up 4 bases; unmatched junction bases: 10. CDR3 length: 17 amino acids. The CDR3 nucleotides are TGCAGTGCTAGAGATCTAGCGGGGGAATTACTGGCAGATACGCAGTATTTT. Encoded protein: CSARDLAGELLADTQYF.

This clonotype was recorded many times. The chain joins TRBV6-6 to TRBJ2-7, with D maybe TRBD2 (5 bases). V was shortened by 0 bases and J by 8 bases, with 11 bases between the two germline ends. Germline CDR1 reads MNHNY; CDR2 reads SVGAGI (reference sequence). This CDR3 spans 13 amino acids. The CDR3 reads CASSYSRGQQQYF. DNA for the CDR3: TGTGCCAGCAGTTACTCGCGAGGGCAGCAGCAGTACTTC.

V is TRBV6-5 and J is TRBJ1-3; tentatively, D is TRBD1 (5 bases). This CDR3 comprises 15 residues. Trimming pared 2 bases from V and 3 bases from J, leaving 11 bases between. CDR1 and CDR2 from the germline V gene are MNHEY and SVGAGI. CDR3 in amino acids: CASSYPQGHGNTIYF. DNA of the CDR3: TGTGCCAGCAGTTACCCCCAGGGTCATGGAAACACCATATATTTT.

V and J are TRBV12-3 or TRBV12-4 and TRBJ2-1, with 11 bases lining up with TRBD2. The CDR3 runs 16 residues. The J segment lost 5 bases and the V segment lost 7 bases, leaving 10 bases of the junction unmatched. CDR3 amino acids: CASTIPTSGVNNEQFF. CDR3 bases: TGTGCCAGCACCATACCGACTAGCGGGGTAAACAATGAGCAGTTCTTC.

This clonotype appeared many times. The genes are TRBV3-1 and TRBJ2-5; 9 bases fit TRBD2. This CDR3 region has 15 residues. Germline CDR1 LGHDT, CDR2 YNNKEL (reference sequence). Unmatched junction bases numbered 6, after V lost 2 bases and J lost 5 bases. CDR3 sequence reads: CASSQTSGSFETQYF. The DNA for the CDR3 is TGTGCCAGCAGCCAAACTAGCGGGTCATTTGAGACCCAGTACTTC.

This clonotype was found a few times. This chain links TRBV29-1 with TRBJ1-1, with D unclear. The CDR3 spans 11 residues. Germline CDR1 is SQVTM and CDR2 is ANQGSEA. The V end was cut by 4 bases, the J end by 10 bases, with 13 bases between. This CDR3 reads CSVARAHGAFF. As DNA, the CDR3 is TGCAGCGTTGCTCGGGCACACGGAGCTTTCTTT.

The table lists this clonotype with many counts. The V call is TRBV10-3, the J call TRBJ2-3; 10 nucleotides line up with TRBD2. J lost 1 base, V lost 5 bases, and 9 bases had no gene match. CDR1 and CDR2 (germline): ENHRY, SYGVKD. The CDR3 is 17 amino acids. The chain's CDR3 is CAISQTRTSGRTDTQYF. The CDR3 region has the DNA TGTGCCATCAGTCAAACCAGGACTAGCGGTCGCACAGATACGCAGTATTTT.

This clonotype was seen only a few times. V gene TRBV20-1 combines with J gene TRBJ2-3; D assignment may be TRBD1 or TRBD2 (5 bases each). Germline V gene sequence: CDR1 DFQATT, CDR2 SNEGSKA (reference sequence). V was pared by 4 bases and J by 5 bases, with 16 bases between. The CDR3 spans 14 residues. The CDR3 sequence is CSAIGTTRGDTQYF. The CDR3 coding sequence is TGCAGTGCTATTGGGACCACTAGAGGAGATACGCAGTATTTT.

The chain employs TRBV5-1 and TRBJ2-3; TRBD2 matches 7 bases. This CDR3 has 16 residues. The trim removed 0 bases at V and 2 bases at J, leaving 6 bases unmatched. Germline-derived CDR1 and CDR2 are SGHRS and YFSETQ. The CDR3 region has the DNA TGCGCCAGCAGCTTGGCCAGCGGGGCCTCCACAGATACGCAGTATTTT. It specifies CASSLASGASTDTQYF.

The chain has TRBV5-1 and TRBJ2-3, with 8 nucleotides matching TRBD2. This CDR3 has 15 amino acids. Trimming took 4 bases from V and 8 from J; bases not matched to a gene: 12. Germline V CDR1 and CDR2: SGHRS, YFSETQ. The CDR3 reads CASSATGGGFGTQYF. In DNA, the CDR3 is TGCGCCAGCAGCGCGACGGGGGGGGGCTTTGGTACGCAGTATTTT.

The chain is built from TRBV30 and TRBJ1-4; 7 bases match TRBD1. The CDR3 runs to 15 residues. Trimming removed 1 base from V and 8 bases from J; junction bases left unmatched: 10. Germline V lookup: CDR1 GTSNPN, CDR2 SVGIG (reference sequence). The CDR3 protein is CAWSASGGPGEKLFF. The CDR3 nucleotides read TGTGCCTGGAGTGCCTCAGGGGGACCGGGGGAAAAACTGTTTTTT. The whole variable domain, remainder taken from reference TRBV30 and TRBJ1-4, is SQTIHQWPATLVQPVGSPLSLECTVEGTSNPNLYWYRQAAGRGLQLLFYSVGIGQISSEVPQNLSASRPQDRQFILSSKKLLLSDSGFYLCAWSASGGPGEKLFFGSGTQLSVL.